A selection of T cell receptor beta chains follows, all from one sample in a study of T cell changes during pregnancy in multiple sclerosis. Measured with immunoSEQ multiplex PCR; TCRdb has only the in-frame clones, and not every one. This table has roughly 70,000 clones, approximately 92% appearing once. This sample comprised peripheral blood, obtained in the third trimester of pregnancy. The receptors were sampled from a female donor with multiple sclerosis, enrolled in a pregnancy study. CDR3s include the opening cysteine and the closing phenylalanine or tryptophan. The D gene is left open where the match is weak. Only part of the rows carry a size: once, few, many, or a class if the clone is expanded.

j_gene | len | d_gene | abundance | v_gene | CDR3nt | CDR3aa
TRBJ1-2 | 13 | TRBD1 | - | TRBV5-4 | TGTGCCAGCAGCTCGAGGACAGGGGATGGCTACACCTTC | CASSSRTGDGYTF
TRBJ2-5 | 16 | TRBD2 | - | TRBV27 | TGTGCCAGCAGTTTCACACGGACTAGCGGGAAAGAGACCCAGTACTTC | CASSFTRTSGKETQYF
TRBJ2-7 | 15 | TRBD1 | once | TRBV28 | TGTGCCAGCAGTCCAATGAGGACAGGGCCTCGCGAGCAGTACTTC | CASSPMRTGPREQYF
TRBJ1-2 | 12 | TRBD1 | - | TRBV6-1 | TGTGCCAGCAGAAAGACAGGGAGCGGCTACACCTTC | CASRKTGSGYTF
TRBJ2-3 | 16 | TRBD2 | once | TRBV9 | TGTGCCAGCAGCGCAGGACTAGCCGTAAGCACAGATACGCAGTATTTT | CASSAGLAVSTDTQYF
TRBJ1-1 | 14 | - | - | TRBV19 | TGTGCCAGTAGTATAGGGGCAGGGAACACTGAAGCTTTCTTT | CASSIGAGNTEAFF
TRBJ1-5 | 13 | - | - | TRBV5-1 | TGCGCCAGCAGCTTGGAATCTAATCAGCCCCAGCATTTT | CASSLESNQPQHF
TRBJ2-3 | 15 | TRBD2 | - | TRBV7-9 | TGTGCCAGCAGCTCACCGGGACTACCCACAGATACGCAGTATTTT | CASSSPGLPTDTQYF
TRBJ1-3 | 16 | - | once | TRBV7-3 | TGTGCCAGCAGCTCGACCAGTCCTAGCTCTGGAAACACCATATATTTT | CASSSTSPSSGNTIYF
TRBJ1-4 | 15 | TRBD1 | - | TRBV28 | TGTGCCAGCCTCGCCCAGACAGGGCTGAACGAAAAACTGTTTTTT | CASLAQTGLNEKLFF
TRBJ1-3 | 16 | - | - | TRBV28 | TGTGCCAGCAGTTTACGGGGAATCACCTCTGGAAACACCATATATTTT | CASSLRGITSGNTIYF
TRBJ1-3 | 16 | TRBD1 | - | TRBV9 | TGTGCCAGCAGCACATTCGACAGGGGTAATGGAAACACCATATATTTT | CASSTFDRGNGNTIYF
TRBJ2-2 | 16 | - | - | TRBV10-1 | TGCGCCAGCAGTGGTGGAGCGCTCGCGAACACCGGGGAGCTGTTTTTT | CASSGGALANTGELFF
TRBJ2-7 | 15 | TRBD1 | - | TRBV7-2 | TGTGCCAGCAGCTTGAGCGGACAGGGACCCTACGAGCAGTACTTC | CASSLSGQGPYEQYF
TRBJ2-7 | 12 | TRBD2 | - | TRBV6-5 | TGTGCCAGCAGTTACCCTAGCGGGACGGAGTACTTC | CASSYPSGTEYF
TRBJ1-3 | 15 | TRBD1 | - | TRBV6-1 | TGTGCCAGCAGGGGACAGGAGATCTCTGGAAACACCATATATTTT | CASRGQEISGNTIYF
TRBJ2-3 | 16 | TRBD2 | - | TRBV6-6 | TGTGCCAGCAGTTATCAAGCGGGAGGAGCGCCAGATACGCAGTATTTT | CASSYQAGGAPDTQYF
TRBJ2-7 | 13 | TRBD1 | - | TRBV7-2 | TGTGCCAGCAGCACATCCAGGGGGAACGAGCAGTACTTC | CASSTSRGNEQYF
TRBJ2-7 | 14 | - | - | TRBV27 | TGTGCCAGCAGTAAAGGGGGTAGTTCCTACGAGCAGTACTTC | CASSKGGSSYEQYF
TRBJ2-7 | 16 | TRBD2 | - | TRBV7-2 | TGTGCCAGCAGCTTTTTTTTAAGGCTAGCGGGAGACGAGCAGTACTTC | CASSFFLRLAGDEQYF
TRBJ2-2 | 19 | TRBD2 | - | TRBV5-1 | TGCGCCAGCAGTCGGGGACCACTAGCGGGAGCCACGAACACCGGGGAGCTGTTTTTT | CASSRGPLAGATNTGELFF
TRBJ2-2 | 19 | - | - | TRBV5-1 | TGCGCCAGCAGCCGCCAAGTAACTACAGGGCTCACGAACACCGGGGAGCTGTTTTTT | CASSRQVTTGLTNTGELFF
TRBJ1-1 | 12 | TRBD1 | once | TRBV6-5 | TGTGCCAGCGGGCGACAGGGGGAGGGAGCTTTCTTT | CASGRQGEGAFF
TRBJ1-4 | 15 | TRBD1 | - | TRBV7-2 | TGTGCCAGCAGCCCCCGTAGTACAGGGGTGGAAAAACTGTTTTTT | CASSPRSTGVEKLFF
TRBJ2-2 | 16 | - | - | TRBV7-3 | TGTGCCAGCAGCTTATTGGGCCCCGTCGACACCGGGGAGCTGTTTTTT | CASSLLGPVDTGELFF
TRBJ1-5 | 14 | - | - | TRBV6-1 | TGTGCCAGCAGTGAACTCAGGGGAAATCAGCCCCAGCATTTT | CASSELRGNQPQHF
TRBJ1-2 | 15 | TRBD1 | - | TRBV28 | TGTGCCAGCAGTTCCCACTCGACAGGGCACTATGGCTACACCTTC | CASSSHSTGHYGYTF
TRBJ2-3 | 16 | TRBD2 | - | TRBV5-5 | TGTGCCAGCAGCCCAGCTAGCGGGAGGGGGCCAGATACGCAGTATTTT | CASSPASGRGPDTQYF
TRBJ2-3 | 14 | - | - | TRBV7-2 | TGTGCCAGCAGCTTACAGCTAGCACGAGATACGCAGTATTTT | CASSLQLARDTQYF
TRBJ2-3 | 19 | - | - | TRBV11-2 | TGTGCCAGCAGCTTAGATGTGTGGTCGGCGGGACGGGGTACAGATACGCAGTATTTT | CASSLDVWSAGRGTDTQYF
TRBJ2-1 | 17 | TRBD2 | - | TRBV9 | TGTGCCAGCAGCACAGGATGGGGACTAGCGGGAGATAATGAGCAGTTCTTC | CASSTGWGLAGDNEQFF
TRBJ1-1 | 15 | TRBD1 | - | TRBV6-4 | TGTGCCAGCAGGGCCGGACAGGGGGCAATCACTGAAGCTTTCTTT | CASRAGQGAITEAFF
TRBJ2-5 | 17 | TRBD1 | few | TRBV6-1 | TGTGCCAGCAGTGCCCGATCGGGACAGGGGTTCGGAGAGACCCAGTACTTC | CASSARSGQGFGETQYF
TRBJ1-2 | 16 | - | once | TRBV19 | TGTGCCAGTAGTATCTCCAGGGCCTCAGCTAACTATGGCTACACCTTC | CASSISRASANYGYTF
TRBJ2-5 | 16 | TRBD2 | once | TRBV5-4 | TGTGCCAGCAGCTATCCTACTAGCGGGAGTACGGGTACCCAGTACTTC | CASSYPTSGSTGTQYF
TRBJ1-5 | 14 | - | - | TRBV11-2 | TGTGCCAGCAGCTGGGGGCGTGGGGGCCAGCCCCAGCATTTT | CASSWGRGGQPQHF
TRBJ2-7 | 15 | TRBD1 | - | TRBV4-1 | TGCGCCAGCAGCCCAGAGATCGGGACAGCCTACGAGCAGTACTTC | CASSPEIGTAYEQYF
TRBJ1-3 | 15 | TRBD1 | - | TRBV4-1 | TGCGCCAGCAGCCAAGGACAGGGGTCTGGAAACACCATATATTTT | CASSQGQGSGNTIYF
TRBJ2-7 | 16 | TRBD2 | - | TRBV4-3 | TGCGCCAGCAGCCAAGGGGCTAGCGGTTCCTCCTACGAGCAGTACTTC | CASSQGASGSSYEQYF
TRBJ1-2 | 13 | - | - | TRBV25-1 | TGTGCCAGCAGTGAAAGTGGAGGGTCTGGCTACACCTTC | CASSESGGSGYTF
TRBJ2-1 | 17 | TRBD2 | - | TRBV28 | TGTGCCAGCAGTTTATCCCTCGGGACTAGCGGGAGGAATGAGCAGTTCTTC | CASSLSLGTSGRNEQFF
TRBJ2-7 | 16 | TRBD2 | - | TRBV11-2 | TGTGCCAGCAGCTTTAATAGCGGGAGGGCCTCCGACGAGCAGTACTTC | CASSFNSGRASDEQYF
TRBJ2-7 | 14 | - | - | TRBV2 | TGTGCCAGCAGTGAACTAGGCCAGTCCTACGAGCAGTACTTC | CASSELGQSYEQYF
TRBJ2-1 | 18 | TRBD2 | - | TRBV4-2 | TGTGCCAGCAGCCAAGTGGCAGCGGGAGGAATAGGATACAATGAGCAGTTCTTC | CASSQVAAGGIGYNEQFF
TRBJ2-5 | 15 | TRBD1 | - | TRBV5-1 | TGCGCCAGCAGCACAGGACAGGGGGCTGTTGAGACCCAGTACTTC | CASSTGQGAVETQYF
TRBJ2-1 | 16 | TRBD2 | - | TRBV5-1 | TGCGCCAGCAGCTCTCAAAGCCGTATAGCGGGCAATGAGCAGTTCTTC | CASSSQSRIAGNEQFF
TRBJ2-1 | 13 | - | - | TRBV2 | TGTGCCAGCATCCGCGGGAAAAACAATGAGCAGTTCTTC | CASIRGKNNEQFF
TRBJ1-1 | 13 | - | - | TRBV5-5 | TGTGCCAGCAGCCGGTTGGGGGCCACTGAAGCTTTCTTT | CASSRLGATEAFF
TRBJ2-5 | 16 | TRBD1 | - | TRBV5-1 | TGCGCCAGCAGCTTGGGAGGGACAGGGGTCCAAGAGACCCAGTACTTC | CASSLGGTGVQETQYF
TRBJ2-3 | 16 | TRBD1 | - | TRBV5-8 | TGTGCCAGCAGCTTTTCGGCAGGGGGCTCAGGAGATACGCAGTATTTT | CASSFSAGGSGDTQYF
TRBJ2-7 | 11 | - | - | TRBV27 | TGTGCCAGCACTCAATTCGGGGAGCAGTACTTC | CASTQFGEQYF
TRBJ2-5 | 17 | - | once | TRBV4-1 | TGCGCCAGCAGCCAAGGCTCTGGGCGGGGTTCGAAAGAGACCCAGTACTTC | CASSQGSGRGSKETQYF